A selection of T cell receptor beta chains follows, all from one sample in a study of shared clonotypes between healthy human individuals. Generated by immunoSEQ multiplex PCR, the TCRdb table keeps only in-frame clones and is missing some. Of approximately 2.5 million clones detected, 93% appear once; the ten largest clones hold about 0.38%. The source material was naive CD4+ T cells from PBMCs. The receptors derive from a man younger than 35 in good health. Some clones in this sample may be carry-over from other donors' samples. The CDR3 runs from the conserved cysteine through the conserved F or W. The order of the fields is V gene, clone size, D gene, J gene, CDR3 DNA, CDR3 protein. The D gene is left open where the match is weak. Clone size is stated in some rows and not others, as once, few, many or a class when expanded.

TRBV7-2	.	.	TRBJ2-1	TGTGCCAGCAGCTTACTCTATGAGCAGTTCTTC	CASSLLYEQFF
TRBV5-4	once	TRBD2	TRBJ2-1	TGTGCCAGCAGCTTCCCTTCGACTAGCGGAAATGAGCAGTTCTTC	CASSFPSTSGNEQFF
TRBV19	.	TRBD2	TRBJ2-1	TGTGCCAGTAGGCATAACGGGGGAGGGCATGAGCAGTTCTTC	CASRHNGGGHEQFF
TRBV25-1	.	TRBD2	TRBJ2-1	TGTGCCAGCCACCCAGCTAGCGGGAGTGTTCAGTTCTTC	CASHPASGSVQFF
TRBV28	.	.	TRBJ2-6	TGTGCCAGCAGCCGAGGGACTGGGGCCAACGTCCTGACTTTC	CASSRGTGANVLTF
TRBV10-3	.	.	TRBJ2-1	TGTGCCACCGGGGTCGGGAGTCAAAACAATGAGCAGTTCTTC	CATGVGSQNNEQFF
TRBV5-6	.	.	TRBJ1-1	TGTGCCAGCAGCGCCTCTTCGCCCGGTAAGGCGAAGGCTGAAGCTTTCTTT	CASSASSPGKAKAEAFF
TRBV6-5	.	.	TRBJ2-3	TGTGCCAGCAGGAAACCTAGCACAGATACGCAGTATTTT	CASRKPSTDTQYF
TRBV14	.	.	TRBJ2-7	TGTGCCAGCAGCCAAGAGGAGCCCTGGACCGAAAGTTACGAGCAGTACTTC	CASSQEEPWTESYEQYF
TRBV6-5	.	TRBD2	TRBJ2-2	TGTGCCAGCAGCCGGGAGGGGGGGAAGCTGTTTTTT	CASSREGGKLFF
TRBV6-5	.	.	TRBJ1-6	TGTGCCAGCACGGGCAGGGTTAATTCACCCCTCCACTTT	CASTGRVNSPLHF
TRBV30	.	.	TRBJ1-5	TGTGCCTGGAGTGTACGAATCATTCCGGGGGGGCCCTATAGCAATCAGCCCCAGCATTTT	CAWSVRIIPGGPYSNQPQHF
TRBV29-1	.	.	TRBJ2-5	TGCAGCGTTCGGATCCAAGAGACCCAGTACTTC	CSVRIQETQYF
TRBV19	.	.	TRBJ1-1	TGTGCCAGTAGTATCGGAGCAGGGGTCCCTGAAGCTTTCTTT	CASSIGAGVPEAFF
TRBV5-6	.	.	TRBJ1-5	TGTGCCAGCAGCCTCAGCGGTCTTAGCAATCAGCCCCAGCATTTT	CASSLSGLSNQPQHF
TRBV13	.	TRBD2	TRBJ2-1	TGTGCCAGCTTATTAGCGGGAGGCAGAAATGAGCAGTTCTTC	CASLLAGGRNEQFF
TRBV5-1	.	.	TRBJ2-3	TGCGCCAGCTATCCAGGCGCTAGCACAGATACGCAGTATTTT	CASYPGASTDTQYF
TRBV7-6	.	.	TRBJ1-1	TGTGCCAGCAGCTCCTTCGGGGGTCAGATGAACACTGAAGCTTTCTTT	CASSSFGGQMNTEAFF
TRBV5-1	once	.	TRBJ1-1	TGCGCCAGCAGTCCAACAGTGGAGACTGAAGCTTTCTTT	CASSPTVETEAFF
TRBV21-1	.	.	TRBJ1-2	TGTGCCAGCAGCAAAGTGGGACGGCGGAACTATGGCTACACCTTC	CASSKVGRRNYGYTF
TRBV6-6	once	.	TRBJ2-1	TGTGCCAGCAGTTACTCGTTTGACCATAGTGAGCAGTTCTTC	CASSYSFDHSEQFF
TRBV10-1	.	.	TRBJ2-3	TGCGCCAGCAGTGAGAGTGACTTCGGGACTAGCACAGATACGCAGTATTTT	CASSESDFGTSTDTQYF
TRBV6-5	.	.	TRBJ1-5	TGTGCCAGCAAACGAACCCATAGCAATCAGCCCCAGCATTTT	CASKRTHSNQPQHF
TRBV5-1	.	.	TRBJ2-5	TGCGCCAGCAGCTTGGTTGTGGGAGAGACCCAGTACTTC	CASSLVVGETQYF
TRBV4-1	.	.	TRBJ2-7	TGCGCCAGCAGCCAACTCCCCAGCGGTAACTACGAGCAGTACTTC	CASSQLPSGNYEQYF
TRBV11-3	.	TRBD1	TRBJ2-2	TGTGCCAGCAGCCCTGGACAGGGCCCCGGGGAGCTGTTTTTT	CASSPGQGPGELFF
TRBV5-1	.	TRBD2	TRBJ2-7	TGCGCCAGCAGCTTATCTCCGGGGGGACTAGCGGGAGGGCCGTTCGAGCAGTACTTC	CASSLSPGGLAGGPFEQYF
TRBV20-1	.	.	TRBJ2-3	TGCAGTGCGTGGATCACAGATACGCAGTATTTT	CSAWITDTQYF
TRBV4-2	.	.	TRBJ2-1	TGTGCCAGCAGCCTTCTATCAGCCGCCCAGGGTCTCAATGAGCAGTTCTTC	CASSLLSAAQGLNEQFF
TRBV21-1	.	.	TRBJ1-4	TGTGCCAGCAGCAAAGAGGGCAAAACTGGGGAAAAACTGTTTTTT	CASSKEGKTGEKLFF
TRBV5-1	.	.	TRBJ2-1	TGCGCCAGCAGCTTGGCGACAGCTCTATACAATGAGCAGTTCTTC	CASSLATALYNEQFF
TRBV6-1	.	.	TRBJ2-1	TGTGCCAGCAGCCGTGATGTCACCTACAATGAGCAGTTCTTC	CASSRDVTYNEQFF
TRBV28	.	TRBD1	TRBJ1-2	TGTGCCAGCAGTCCGCGAATGTTACAGGGGGCGGACTATGGCTACACCTTC	CASSPRMLQGADYGYTF
TRBV28	.	TRBD1	TRBJ2-3	TGTGCCAGCGAGGGGACAGGGAGGGGCACAGATACGCAGTATTTT	CASEGTGRGTDTQYF
TRBV5-6	.	.	TRBJ2-2	TGTGCCAGCAGCTGGAAAGATAGGAGAAACACCGGGGAGCTGTTTTTT	CASSWKDRRNTGELFF
TRBV19	.	.	TRBJ2-1	TGTGCCAGTAGTATTGAGGGATTCGACAATGAGCAGTTCTTC	CASSIEGFDNEQFF
TRBV19	.	TRBD1	TRBJ1-1	TGTGCCAGTAGGGGCAGGGGGCGAAACACTGAAGCTTTCTTT	CASRGRGRNTEAFF
TRBV5-8	.	TRBD2	TRBJ2-1	TGTGCCAGCAGCTTGCGACTAGCGGGAGGGCCTTGGGATGAGCAGTTCTTC	CASSLRLAGGPWDEQFF
TRBV28	.	TRBD2	TRBJ2-7	TGTGCCAGCAGTTTAGCGGGGAGGGCAACCTACGAGCAGTACTTC	CASSLAGRATYEQYF
TRBV7-9	.	.	TRBJ2-1	TGTGCCAGCAGCTACGGACCGTATGGGAACTACAATGAGCAGTTCTTC	CASSYGPYGNYNEQFF
TRBV4-3	.	.	TRBJ2-5	TGCGCCAGCAGCCAAGATGGGAAGGAGACCCAGTACTTC	CASSQDGKETQYF
TRBV27	.	TRBD1	TRBJ2-1	TGTGCCAGCAGGGAGGGACAGGCCTACAATGAGCAGTTCTTC	CASREGQAYNEQFF
TRBV6-4	.	.	TRBJ2-1	TGTGCCAGCAGTAAAAACCAGGGAATCCCCTACAATGAGCAGTTCTTC	CASSKNQGIPYNEQFF
TRBV19	.	TRBD1	TRBJ1-4	TGTGCCAGTGCCGGGACAGGGACTGAAAAACTGTTTTTT	CASAGTGTEKLFF
TRBV5-1	.	.	TRBJ2-5	TGCGCCAGCAGCTTTAACCCAGGGGAAGAGACCCAGTACTTC	CASSFNPGEETQYF
TRBV30	.	TRBD2	TRBJ2-3	TGTGCCTGGACCAGCGGGAGAGGGTCAGATACGCAGTATTTT	CAWTSGRGSDTQYF
TRBV19	.	.	TRBJ1-3	TGTGCCAGTAGTATGAGGGGCCAAATGCGCTCTGGAAACACCATATATTTT	CASSMRGQMRSGNTIYF
TRBV27	.	TRBD2	TRBJ2-5	TGTGCCAGCAGTTTAGCCAGCGGGAGAAGAGAGACCCAGTACTTC	CASSLASGRRETQYF
TRBV6-6	.	.	TRBJ2-5	TGTGCCAGCCTCCGGGGCGACCAAGAGACCCAGTACTTC	CASLRGDQETQYF